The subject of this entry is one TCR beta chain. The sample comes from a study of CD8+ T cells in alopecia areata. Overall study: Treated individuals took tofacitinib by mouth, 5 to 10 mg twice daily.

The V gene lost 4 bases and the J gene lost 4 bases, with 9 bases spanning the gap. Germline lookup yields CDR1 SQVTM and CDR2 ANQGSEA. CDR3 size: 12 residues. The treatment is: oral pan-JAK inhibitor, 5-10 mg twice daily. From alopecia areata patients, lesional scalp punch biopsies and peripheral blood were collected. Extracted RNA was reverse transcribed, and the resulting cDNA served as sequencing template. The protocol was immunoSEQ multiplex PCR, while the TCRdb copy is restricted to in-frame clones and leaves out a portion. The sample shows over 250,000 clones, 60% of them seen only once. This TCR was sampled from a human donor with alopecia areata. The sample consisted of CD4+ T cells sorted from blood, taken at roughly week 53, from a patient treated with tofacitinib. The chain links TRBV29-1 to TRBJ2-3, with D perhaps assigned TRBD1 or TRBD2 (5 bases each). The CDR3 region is CSVVRGADTQYF. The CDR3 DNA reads TGCAGCGTTGTAAGGGGAGCAGATACGCAGTATTTT.